The next 19 T cell receptor beta chains were all read from a single sample in a study of cytomegalovirus exposure and HLA in healthy donors. Researchers ran the PCR with 60 Vbeta and 13 Jbeta primers. Only in-frame clones appear in the TCRdb table, and some are missing; sequencing was by immunoSEQ multiplex PCR. The sample holds some 110,000 clones; 50% to 75% are singletons and the top ten take roughly 8.6%. The sequenced sample was PBMCs. The receptors here all came from a woman aged 40 to 50 in good health and CMV-seropositive.

The CDR3, as DNA: TGTGCCAGCCGCTACCCGGCAGAGGAGAACTCCTACGAGCAGTACTTC. Translation: CASRYPAEENSYEQYF. This chain connects TRBV28 to TRBJ2-7; no definite D call. The germline V gene has CDR1 MDHEN and CDR2 SYDVKM. Trimming took off 8 bases at V and 0 bases at J, with 20 bases between the two ends. This CDR3 comprises 16 residues.

The chain has TRBV5-1 and TRBJ2-1; 9 bases are a match to TRBD2. This CDR3 has 17 residues. V shed 3 bases and J 10 bases; nucleotides not matched to a gene: 17. Germline CDR1 and CDR2: SGHRS and YFSETQ. For the CDR3, the DNA is TGCGCCAGCAGCTCCGAGGGCCCCGCAGCGGGAGGCTCGGAGCAGTTCTTC. Translation gives CASSSEGPAAGGSEQFF. The entire variable domain, with the rest obtained from reference TRBV5-1 and TRBJ2-1, is as follows: KAGVTQTPRYLIKTRGQQVTLSCSPISGHRSVSWYQQTPGQGLQFLFEYFSETQRNKGNFPGRFSGRQFSNSRSEMNVSTLELGDSALYLCASSSEGPAAGGSEQFFGPGTRLTVL.

On this clone itself: The sample has other DNA sequences that encode this CDR3 too. CDR3 region: CAISDGQGRLETQYF. In DNA, the CDR3 is TGTGCCATCAGTGACGGGCAGGGAAGGTTGGAAACCCAGTACTTC. The chain joins TRBV10-3 to TRBJ2-5; possible D gene TRBD1, 5 bases. The germline V gene has CDR1 ENHRY and CDR2 SYGVKD. The V end was cut by 3 bases, the J end by 8 bases, with 19 bases between. This CDR3 region has 15 residues.

CDR3 DNA: TGTGCCACCAGCACCTACGGACTGGAGGAGTTCTTC. Translating gives CATSTYGLEEFF. The genes are TRBV15 and TRBJ2-1; D may be TRBD2 (5 bases). CDR1 LNHNV and CDR2 YYDKDF come from the germline V gene (reference sequence). This CDR3 is built from 12 residues. V lost 4 bases and J lost 14, with 15 bases in between.

Points on this clone: One junction end does not reproduce the germline sequence, and a read error may be involved. The chain carries TRBV7-2 and TRBJ2-4; 8 bases map to TRBD1. Germline values: CDR1 SGHTA, CDR2 FQGNSA. The CDR3 has 13 amino acids. CDR3 protein: CAGSTGGYDIQYF. The DNA of the CDR3 is TGTGCCGGCAGCACAGGGGGGTATGACATTCAGTACTTC. The whole variable domain, remainder taken from reference TRBV7-2 and TRBJ2-4, is GAGVSQSPSNKVTEKGKDVELRCDPISGHTALYWYRQSLGQGLEFLIYFQGNSAPDKSGLPSDRFSAERTGGSVSTLTIQRTQQEDSAVYLCAGSTGGYDIQYFGAGTRLSVL.

This clone was seen a few times. CDR3 residues: CASSLGAGGAYEQYF. In DNA form, the CDR3 reads TGTGCCAGCAGCTTGGGAGCGGGAGGAGCCTACGAGCAGTACTTC. The rearrangement links TRBV5-4 to TRBJ2-7, with TRBD2 matching 9 bases. Germline CDR1 reads SGHNT; CDR2 reads YYREEE (reference sequence). The trim removed 0 bases at V and 2 bases at J, leaving 3 bases unmatched. The CDR3 is made up of 15 amino acids.

This chain uses TRBV7-3 with TRBJ2-1; 11 bases are a match to TRBD2. This CDR3 is built from 15 residues. CDR1 is SGHTA and CDR2 is FQGTGA in the germline V gene. V shed 5 bases, J shed 6 bases, and the junction held 6 bases outside the gene matches. This chain's CDR3 is CASSLTSGSLNEQFF. CDR3 in DNA: TGTGCCAGCAGCCTTACTAGCGGGAGTCTCAATGAGCAGTTCTTC.

This chain links TRBV29-1 with TRBJ2-5, with 7 bases that match TRBD1. The CDR3 loop spans 16 amino acids. Germline-derived CDR1 and CDR2 are SQVTM and ANQGSEA. V was pared by 6 bases and J by 0 bases, with 13 bases of the junction left unmatched. In DNA, the CDR3 is TGCAGCGTATTACCCCTTGACAGGGCCCACCAAGAGACCCAGTACTTC. As protein: CSVLPLDRAHQETQYF.

V and J are TRBV14 and TRBJ2-3; 13 bases align to TRBD2. Unmatched junction bases numbered 11, after V lost 4 bases and J lost 4 bases. Germline loops: CDR1 SGHDN, CDR2 FVKESK. The CDR3 is made up of 18 amino acids. CDR3 sequence: CASSPGLAGTGLSDTQYF. The CDR3 coding sequence is TGTGCCAGCAGCCCGGGACTAGCGGGAACTGGCCTCTCAGATACGCAGTATTTT. Supplemented by reference TRBV14 and TRBJ2-3, the full variable domain reads EAGVTQFPSHSVIEKGQTVTLRCDPISGHDNLYWYRRVMGKEIKFLLHFVKESKQDESGMPNNRFLAERTGGTYSTLKVQPAELEDSGVYFCASSPGLAGTGLSDTQYFGPGTRLTVL.

This chain uses TRBV19 with TRBJ2-1, with 10 bases matching TRBD2. Trimming at V came to 10 bases and at J to 7 bases, leaving 13 bases not matched to a gene. Germline loops: CDR1 LNHDA, CDR2 SQIVND (reference sequence). The CDR3 extends over 15 amino acids. CDR3 sequence reads: CATHQAGGPRNEQFF. The CDR3 DNA follows: TGTGCCACTCATCAAGCGGGGGGGCCTAGAAATGAGCAGTTCTTC.

The count of this clone is one. This chain joins TRBV27 and TRBJ1-6; 9 bases are shared with TRBD1. The ends lost 11 bases at V and 6 bases at J; junction bases unmatched: 14. This CDR3 is built from 16 residues. Germline CDR1 is MNHEY and CDR2 is SMNVEV (reference sequence). For the CDR3, the DNA is TGTGCCCCGGGACAGGGTCTTCGTGGTCGTAATTCACCCCTCCACTTT. It yields the protein CAPGQGLRGRNSPLHF.

Only one count was recorded for this clone. V usage is TRBV19 and J usage is TRBJ2-1; 11 bases map to TRBD2. The V gene's germline CDR1 is LNHDA and CDR2 SQIVND (reference sequence). Germline trimming cut 4 bases from V and 4 bases from J; bases unmatched to any gene: 3. The CDR3 totals 15 residues. CDR3 sequence (DNA): TGTGCCAGTAGTACTCGGACTAGCGGGTACAATGAGCAGTTCTTC. It yields the protein CASSTRTSGYNEQFF.

V is TRBV27 and J is TRBJ1-5, with 9 bases matching TRBD1. Germline loops: CDR1 MNHEY, CDR2 SMNVEV (reference sequence). The CDR3 has 15 amino acids. The ends lost 6 bases at V and 5 bases at J; junction bases unmatched: 8. As DNA, the CDR3 is TGTGCCAGCAGGGCCGTGGGACAGGGACATCAGCCCCAGCATTTT. It encodes CASRAVGQGHQPQHF.

This clone was seen only a few times. This chain links TRBV6-1 with TRBJ2-5, with 11 nucleotides matching TRBD2. Trimming at V came to 2 bases and at J to 4 bases, leaving 21 bases not matched to a gene. The CDR3 consists of 21 residues. Germline V gene data show CDR1 as MNHNS and CDR2 as SASEGT. The CDR3 bases are TGTGCCAGCAGTGAACCTATGGGGGATGGACTAGCGGGCCGGAGGGGAGAGACCCAGTACTTC. Amino acids: CASSEPMGDGLAGRRGETQYF.

The V and J genes are TRBV5-1 and TRBJ2-5; D perhaps matches TRBD2 (6 bases). Deletions cut 0 bases from V and 5 bases from J, with 8 bases between. This CDR3 region has 13 residues. The V gene's germline CDR1 is SGHRS and CDR2 YFSETQ. The CDR3 spells CASSLGGGETQYF. As DNA, the CDR3 is TGCGCCAGCAGCTTGGGTGGAGGGGAGACCCAGTACTTC. The full variable domain, rest sourced from reference TRBV5-1 and TRBJ2-5, is KAGVTQTPRYLIKTRGQQVTLSCSPISGHRSVSWYQQTPGQGLQFLFEYFSETQRNKGNFPGRFSGRQFSNSRSEMNVSTLELGDSALYLCASSLGGGETQYFGPGTRLLVL.

This clone occurred once. The chain recombines TRBV13 with TRBJ2-7; no clear D gene. V was trimmed by 5 bases and J by 0 bases, leaving 5 bases between them. Germline assignment: CDR1 PRHDT and CDR2 FYEKMQ (reference sequence). The CDR3 contains 12 residues. The CDR3 loop reads CASSPSSYEQYF. The CDR3 region has the DNA TGTGCCAGCAGCCCCAGCTCCTACGAGCAGTACTTC.

In nucleotides, the CDR3 is TGTGCCAGCAGTCCGGACAGGGGGAACACTGAAGCTTTCTTT. Residues: CASSPDRGNTEAFF. V gene TRBV6-5 combines with J gene TRBJ1-1, with 9 bases that match TRBD1. There are 14 residues in the CDR3. J lost 1 base, V lost 5 bases, and 2 bases had no gene match. The germline CDR1 and CDR2 sequences are MNHEY and SVGAGI.

Concerning this clone: Relative to the germline gene, one junction end is altered; a read error may explain this. This chain joins TRBV19 and TRBJ1-2; TRBD1 aligns across 10 bases. This CDR3 contains 15 residues. CDR1 and CDR2 from the germline V gene are LNHDA and SQIVND (reference sequence). CDR3 protein: CASSIRGQGLYGYPF. As DNA, the CDR3 is TGTGCCAGTAGTATAAGGGGACAGGGGCTCTATGGCTACCCCTTC.

V is TRBV9 and J is TRBJ2-2; D not resolved. Trimming stripped 3 bases from V and 4 bases from J, with 4 bases between. CDR1 and CDR2 (germline): SGDLS, YYNGEE. The CDR3 has 12 residues. CDR3 region: CASSASTGELFF. CDR3 DNA: TGTGCCAGCAGCGCCAGCACCGGGGAGCTGTTTTTT.